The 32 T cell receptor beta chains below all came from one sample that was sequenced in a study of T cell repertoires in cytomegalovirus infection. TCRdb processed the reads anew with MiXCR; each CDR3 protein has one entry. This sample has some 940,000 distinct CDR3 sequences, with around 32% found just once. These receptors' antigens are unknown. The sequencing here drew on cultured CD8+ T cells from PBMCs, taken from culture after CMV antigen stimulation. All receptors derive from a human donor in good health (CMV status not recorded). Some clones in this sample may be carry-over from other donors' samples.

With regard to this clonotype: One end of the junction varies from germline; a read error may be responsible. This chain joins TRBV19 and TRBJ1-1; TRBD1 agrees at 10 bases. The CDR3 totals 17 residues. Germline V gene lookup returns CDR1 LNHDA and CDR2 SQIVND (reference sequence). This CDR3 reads CVSSIDWTGGMNTEAFF. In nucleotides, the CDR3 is TGTGTCAGTAGTATAGATTGGACAGGGGGAATGAACACTGAAGCTTTCTTT.

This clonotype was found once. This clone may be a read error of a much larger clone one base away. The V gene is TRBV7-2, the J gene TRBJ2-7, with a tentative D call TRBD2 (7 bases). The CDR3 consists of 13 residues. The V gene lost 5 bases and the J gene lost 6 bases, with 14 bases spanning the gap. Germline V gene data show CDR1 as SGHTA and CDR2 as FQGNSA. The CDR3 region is CASSRGGILEQYV. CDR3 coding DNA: TGTGCCAGCAGCAGGGGGGGAATTCTCGAGCAGTACGTC.

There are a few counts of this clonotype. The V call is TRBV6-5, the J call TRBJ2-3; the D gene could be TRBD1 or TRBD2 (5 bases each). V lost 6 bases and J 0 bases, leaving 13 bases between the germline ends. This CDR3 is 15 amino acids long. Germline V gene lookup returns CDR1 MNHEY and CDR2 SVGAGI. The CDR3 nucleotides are TGTGCCAGCAGCCGCCTTGGGGGTAGCACAGATACGCAGTATTTT. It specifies CASSRLGGSTDTQYF.

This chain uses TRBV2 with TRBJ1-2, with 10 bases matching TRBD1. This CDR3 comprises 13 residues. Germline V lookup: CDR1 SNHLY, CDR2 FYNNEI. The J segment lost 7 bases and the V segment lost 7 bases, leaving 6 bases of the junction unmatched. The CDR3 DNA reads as TGTGCCAGCACTAGACAGGGGGCCAGTGGCTACACCTTC. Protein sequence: CASTRQGASGYTF.

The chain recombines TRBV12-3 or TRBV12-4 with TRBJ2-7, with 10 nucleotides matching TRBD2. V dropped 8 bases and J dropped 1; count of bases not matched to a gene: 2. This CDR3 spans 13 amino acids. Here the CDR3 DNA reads TGTGCCAGCGGACTAGCGGCTTCCTACGAGCAGTACTTC. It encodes CASGLAASYEQYF.

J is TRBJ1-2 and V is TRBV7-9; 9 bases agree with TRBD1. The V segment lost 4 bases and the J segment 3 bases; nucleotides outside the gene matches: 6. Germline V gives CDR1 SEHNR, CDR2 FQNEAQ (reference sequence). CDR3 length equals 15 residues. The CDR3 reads CASSSPRTGDYGYTF. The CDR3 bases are TGTGCCAGCAGCTCCCCCCGGACAGGGGACTATGGCTACACCTTC.

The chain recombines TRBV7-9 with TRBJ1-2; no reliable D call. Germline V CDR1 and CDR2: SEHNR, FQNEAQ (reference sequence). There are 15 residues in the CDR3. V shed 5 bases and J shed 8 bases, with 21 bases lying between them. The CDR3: CASSAEQGPPIGYTF. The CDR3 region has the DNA TGTGCCAGCAGCGCCGAACAAGGCCCCCCTATAGGCTACACCTTC.

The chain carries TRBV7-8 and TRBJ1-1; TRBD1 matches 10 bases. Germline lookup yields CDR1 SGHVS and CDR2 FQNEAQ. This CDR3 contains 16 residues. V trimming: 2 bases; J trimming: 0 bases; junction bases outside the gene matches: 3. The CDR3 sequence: CASSLRQGAVNTEAFF. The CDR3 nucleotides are TGTGCCAGCAGCTTAAGACAGGGGGCGGTGAACACTGAAGCTTTCTTT.

The DNA for the CDR3 is TGCGCCAGCAGCTTGGTTCCGACAAGGGAAACAGATACGCAGTATTTT. Translated, it gives CASSLVPTRETDTQYF. This chain joins TRBV5-1 and TRBJ2-3; no clear D. V dropped 0 bases and J dropped 3 bases, with 14 bases sitting between them. The length of the CDR3 is 16 residues. In germline, CDR1 is SGHRS, CDR2 YFSETQ.

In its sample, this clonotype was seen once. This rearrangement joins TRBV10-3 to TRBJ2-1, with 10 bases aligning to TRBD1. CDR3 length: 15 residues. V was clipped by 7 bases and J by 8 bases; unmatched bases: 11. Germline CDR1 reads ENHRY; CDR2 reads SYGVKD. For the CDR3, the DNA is TGTGCCATCACCGAGTCGGGGACAGGGGTCTATGAGCAGTTCTTC. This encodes CAITESGTGVYEQFF.

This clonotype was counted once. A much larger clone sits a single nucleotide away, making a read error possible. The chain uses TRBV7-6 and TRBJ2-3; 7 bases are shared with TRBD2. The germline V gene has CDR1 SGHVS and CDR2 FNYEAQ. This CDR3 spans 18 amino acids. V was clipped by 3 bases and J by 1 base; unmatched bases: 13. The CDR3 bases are TGTGCCAGCAGCTTTGGACTAGTGGGGGGGATCGGCACAGATACGCAGTATTTT. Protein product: CASSFGLVGGIGTDTQYF.

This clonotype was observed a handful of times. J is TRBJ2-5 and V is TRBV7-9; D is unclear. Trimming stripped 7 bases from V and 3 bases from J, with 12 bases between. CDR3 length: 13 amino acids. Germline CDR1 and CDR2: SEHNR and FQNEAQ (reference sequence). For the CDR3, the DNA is TGTGCCAGCACACTGGAATGGAAAGAGACCCAGTACTTC. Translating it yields CASTLEWKETQYF.

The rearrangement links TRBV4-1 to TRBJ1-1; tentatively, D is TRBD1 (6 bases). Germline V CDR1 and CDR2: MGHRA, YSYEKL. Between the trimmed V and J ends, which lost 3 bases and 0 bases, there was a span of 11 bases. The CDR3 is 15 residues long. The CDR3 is CASSHGQGLNTEAFF. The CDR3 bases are TGCGCCAGCAGCCACGGCCAGGGGCTGAACACTGAAGCTTTCTTT.

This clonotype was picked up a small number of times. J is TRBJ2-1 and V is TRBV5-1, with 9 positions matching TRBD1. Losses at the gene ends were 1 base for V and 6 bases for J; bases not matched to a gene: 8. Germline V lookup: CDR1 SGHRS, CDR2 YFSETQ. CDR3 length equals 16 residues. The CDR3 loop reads CASSLFEDRGLNEQFF. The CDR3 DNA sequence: TGCGCCAGCAGCTTGTTTGAGGACAGGGGTCTCAATGAGCAGTTCTTC.

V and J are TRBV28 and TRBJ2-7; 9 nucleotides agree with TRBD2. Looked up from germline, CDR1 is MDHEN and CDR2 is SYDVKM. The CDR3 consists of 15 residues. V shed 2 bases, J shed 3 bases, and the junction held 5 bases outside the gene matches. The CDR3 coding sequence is TGTGCCAGCAGTTTAACTAGCGGGTCCTTCTACGAGCAGTACGTC. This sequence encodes CASSLTSGSFYEQYV.

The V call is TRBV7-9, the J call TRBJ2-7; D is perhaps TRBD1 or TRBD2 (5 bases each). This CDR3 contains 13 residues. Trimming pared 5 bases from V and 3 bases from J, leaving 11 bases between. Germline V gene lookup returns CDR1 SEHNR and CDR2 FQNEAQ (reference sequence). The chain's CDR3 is CASSGGPRYEQYF. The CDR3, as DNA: TGTGCCAGCAGCGGGGGACCGCGCTACGAGCAGTACTTC.

CDR3: CASNPSGDSLGDGYTF. CDR3 coding DNA: TGTGCCAGCAATCCGAGCGGGGACAGCTTGGGGGATGGCTACACCTTC. The chain combines TRBV27 with TRBJ1-2; 7 bases are a match to TRBD1. CDR3 length equals 16 residues. The trim removed 7 bases at V and 6 bases at J, leaving 17 bases unmatched. Looked up from germline, CDR1 is MNHEY and CDR2 is SMNVEV (reference sequence).

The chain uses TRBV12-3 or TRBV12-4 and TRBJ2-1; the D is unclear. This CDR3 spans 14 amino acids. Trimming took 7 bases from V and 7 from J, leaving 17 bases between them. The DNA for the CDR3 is TGTGCCAGCACCCTTATCGACTTCCTAAATGAGCAGTTCTTC. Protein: CASTLIDFLNEQFF.

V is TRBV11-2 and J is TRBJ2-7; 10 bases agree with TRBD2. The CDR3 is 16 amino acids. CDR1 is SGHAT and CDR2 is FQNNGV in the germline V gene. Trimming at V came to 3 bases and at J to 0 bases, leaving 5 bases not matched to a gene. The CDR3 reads CASSFWGLATSYEQYF. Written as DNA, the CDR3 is TGTGCCAGCAGCTTCTGGGGACTAGCGACCTCCTACGAGCAGTACTTC.

CDR3 nucleotides: TGTGCCAGCAGTCCCAGGGGGCCGGACTATGGCTACACCTTC. It is translated as CASSPRGPDYGYTF. The chain links TRBV27 to TRBJ1-2; TRBD1 aligns across 8 bases. After removal of 5 bases from V and 3 bases from J, the junction contained 5 bases not matched to a gene. Germline CDR1 reads MNHEY; CDR2 reads SMNVEV (reference sequence). The CDR3 runs to 14 residues.

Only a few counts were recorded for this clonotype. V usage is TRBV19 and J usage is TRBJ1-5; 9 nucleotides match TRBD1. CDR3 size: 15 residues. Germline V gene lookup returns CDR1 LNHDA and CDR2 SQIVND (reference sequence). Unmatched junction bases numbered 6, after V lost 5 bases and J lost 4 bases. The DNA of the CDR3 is TGTGCCAGTAGTCTTTGGACAGGGGAGAATCAGCCCCAGCATTTT. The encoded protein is CASSLWTGENQPQHF.

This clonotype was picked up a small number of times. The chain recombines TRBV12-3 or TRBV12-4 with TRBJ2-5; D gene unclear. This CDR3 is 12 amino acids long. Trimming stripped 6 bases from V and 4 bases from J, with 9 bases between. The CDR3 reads CASRSKGETQYF. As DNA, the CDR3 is TGTGCCAGCAGGTCCAAGGGAGAGACCCAGTACTTC.

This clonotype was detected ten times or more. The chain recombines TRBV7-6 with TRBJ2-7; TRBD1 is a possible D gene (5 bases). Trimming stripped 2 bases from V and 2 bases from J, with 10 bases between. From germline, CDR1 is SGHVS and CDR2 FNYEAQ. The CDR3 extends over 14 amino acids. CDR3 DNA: TGTGCCAGCAGCTTATTAGGGGTAGCCTACGAGCAGTACTTC. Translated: CASSLLGVAYEQYF.

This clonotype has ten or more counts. CDR3 sequence (DNA): TGTGCCAGCAGTGAAGGGTACTTACCAACCACAGATACGCAGTATTTT. This encodes CASSEGYLPTTDTQYF. The rearrangement uses TRBV6-1 and TRBJ2-3, with D uncertain. The V end was cut by 1 base, the J end by 2 bases, with 13 bases between. Germline loops: CDR1 MNHNS, CDR2 SASEGT. CDR3 length: 16 residues.

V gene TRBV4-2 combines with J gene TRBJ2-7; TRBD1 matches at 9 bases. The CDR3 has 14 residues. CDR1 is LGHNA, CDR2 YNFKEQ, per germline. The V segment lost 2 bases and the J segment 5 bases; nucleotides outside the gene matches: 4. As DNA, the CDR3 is TGTGCCAGCAGCCAAACAGGGGGCCTCGACGAGCAGTACTTC. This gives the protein CASSQTGGLDEQYF.

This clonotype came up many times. CDR3 coding DNA: TGTGCCACCTCACTAGGGGGGGTCGATGAGCAGTTCTTC. This encodes CATSLGGVDEQFF. The V and J genes are TRBV6-1 and TRBJ2-1; the D gene is possibly TRBD2 (7 bases). The germline V gene has CDR1 MNHNS and CDR2 SASEGT. V was shortened by 10 bases and J by 8 bases, with 18 bases between the two germline ends. This CDR3 contains 13 residues.

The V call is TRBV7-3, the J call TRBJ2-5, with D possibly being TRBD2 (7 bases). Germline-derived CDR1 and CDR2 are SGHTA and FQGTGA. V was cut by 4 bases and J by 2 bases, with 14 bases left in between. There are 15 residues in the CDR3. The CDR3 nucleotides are TGTGCCAGCAGCTCTTGGGGGGGCCTTCAAGAGACCCAGTACTTC. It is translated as CASSSWGGLQETQYF.

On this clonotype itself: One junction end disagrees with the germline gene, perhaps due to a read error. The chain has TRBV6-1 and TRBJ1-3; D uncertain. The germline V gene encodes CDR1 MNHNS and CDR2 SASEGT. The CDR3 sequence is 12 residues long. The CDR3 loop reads CVSGRVPATIYF. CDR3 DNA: TGTGTCAGCGGCCGGGTCCCCGCCACCATATATTTT.

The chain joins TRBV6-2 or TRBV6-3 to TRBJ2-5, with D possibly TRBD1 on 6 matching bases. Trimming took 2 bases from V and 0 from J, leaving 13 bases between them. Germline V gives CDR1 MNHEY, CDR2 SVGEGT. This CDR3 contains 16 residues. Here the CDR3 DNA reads TGTGCCAGCAGTTACCCTGGACAGATAGACCAAGAGACCCAGTACTTC. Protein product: CASSYPGQIDQETQYF.

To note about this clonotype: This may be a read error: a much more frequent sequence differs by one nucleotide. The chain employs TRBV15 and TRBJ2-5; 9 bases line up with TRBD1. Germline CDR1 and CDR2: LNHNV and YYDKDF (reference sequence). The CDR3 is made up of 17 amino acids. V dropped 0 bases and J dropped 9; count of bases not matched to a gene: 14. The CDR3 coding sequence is TGTGCCACCAGCAGAGATGGGGGACAGGGAGTTTGGGAGCCCCAGTACTTC. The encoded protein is CATSRDGGQGVWEPQYF.

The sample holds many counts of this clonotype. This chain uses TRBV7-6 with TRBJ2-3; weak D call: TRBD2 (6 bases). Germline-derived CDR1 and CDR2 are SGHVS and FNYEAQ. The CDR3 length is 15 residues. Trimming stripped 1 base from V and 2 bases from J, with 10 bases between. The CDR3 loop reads CASSLGGDFTDTQYF. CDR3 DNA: TGTGCCAGCAGCTTAGGCGGGGACTTCACAGATACGCAGTATTTT.

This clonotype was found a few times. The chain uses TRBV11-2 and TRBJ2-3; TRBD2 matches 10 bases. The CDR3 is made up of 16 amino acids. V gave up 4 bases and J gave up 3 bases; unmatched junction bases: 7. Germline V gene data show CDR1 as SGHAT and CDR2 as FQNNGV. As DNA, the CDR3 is TGTGCCAGCAGCTCCTACTCTAGCGGGGGTACAGATACGCAGTATTTT. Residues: CASSSYSSGGTDTQYF.